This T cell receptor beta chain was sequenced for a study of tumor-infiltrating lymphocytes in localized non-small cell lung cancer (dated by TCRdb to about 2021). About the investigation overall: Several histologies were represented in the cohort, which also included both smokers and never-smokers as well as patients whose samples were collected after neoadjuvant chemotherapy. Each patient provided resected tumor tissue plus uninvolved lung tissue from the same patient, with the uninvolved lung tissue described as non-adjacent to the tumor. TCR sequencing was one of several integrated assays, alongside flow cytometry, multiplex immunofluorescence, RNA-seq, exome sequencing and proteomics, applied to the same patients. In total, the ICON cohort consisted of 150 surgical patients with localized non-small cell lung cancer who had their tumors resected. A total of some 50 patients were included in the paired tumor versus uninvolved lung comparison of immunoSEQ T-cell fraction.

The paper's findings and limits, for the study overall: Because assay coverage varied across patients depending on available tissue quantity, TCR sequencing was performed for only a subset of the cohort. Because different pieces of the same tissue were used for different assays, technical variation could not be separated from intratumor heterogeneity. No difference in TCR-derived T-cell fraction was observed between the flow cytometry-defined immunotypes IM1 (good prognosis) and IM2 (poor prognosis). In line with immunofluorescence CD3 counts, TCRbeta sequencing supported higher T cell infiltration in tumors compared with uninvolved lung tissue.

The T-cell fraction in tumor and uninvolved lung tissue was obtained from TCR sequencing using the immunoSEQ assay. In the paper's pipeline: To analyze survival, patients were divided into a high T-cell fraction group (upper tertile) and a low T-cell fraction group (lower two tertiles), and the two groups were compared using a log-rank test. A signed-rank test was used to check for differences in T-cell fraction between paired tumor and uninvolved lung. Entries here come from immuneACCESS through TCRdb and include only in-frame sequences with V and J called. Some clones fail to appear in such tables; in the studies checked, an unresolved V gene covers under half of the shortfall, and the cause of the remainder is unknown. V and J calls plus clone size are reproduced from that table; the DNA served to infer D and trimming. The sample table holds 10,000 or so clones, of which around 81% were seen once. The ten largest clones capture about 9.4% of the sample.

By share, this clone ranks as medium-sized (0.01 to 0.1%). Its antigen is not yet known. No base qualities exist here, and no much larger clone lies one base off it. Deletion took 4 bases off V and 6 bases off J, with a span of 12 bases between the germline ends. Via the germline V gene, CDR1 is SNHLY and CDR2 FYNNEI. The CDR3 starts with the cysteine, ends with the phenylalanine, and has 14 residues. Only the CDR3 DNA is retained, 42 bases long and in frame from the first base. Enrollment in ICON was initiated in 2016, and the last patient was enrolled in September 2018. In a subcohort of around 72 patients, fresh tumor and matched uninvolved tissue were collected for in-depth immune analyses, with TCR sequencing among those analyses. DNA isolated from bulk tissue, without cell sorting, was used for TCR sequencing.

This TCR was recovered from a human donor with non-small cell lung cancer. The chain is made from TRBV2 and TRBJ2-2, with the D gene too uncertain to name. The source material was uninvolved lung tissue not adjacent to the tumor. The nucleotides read TGTGCCAGCAGTGGGAACCCTGAAGCCGGGGAGCTGTTTTTT. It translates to CASSGNPEAGELFF. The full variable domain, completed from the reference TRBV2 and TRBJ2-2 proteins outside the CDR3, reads EPEVTQTPSHQVTQMGQEVILRCVPISNHLYFYWYRQILGQKVEFLVSFYNNEISEKSEIFDDQFSVERPDGSNFTLKIRSTKLEDSAMYFCASSGNPEAGELFFGEGSRLTVL.